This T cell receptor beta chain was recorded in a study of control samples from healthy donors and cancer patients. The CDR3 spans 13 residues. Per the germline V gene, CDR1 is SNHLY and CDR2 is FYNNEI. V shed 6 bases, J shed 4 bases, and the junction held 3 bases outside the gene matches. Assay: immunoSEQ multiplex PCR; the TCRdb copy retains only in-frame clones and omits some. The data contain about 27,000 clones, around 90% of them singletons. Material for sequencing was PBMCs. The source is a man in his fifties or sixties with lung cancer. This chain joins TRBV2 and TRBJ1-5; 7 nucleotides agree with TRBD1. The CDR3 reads CASRETGNQPQHF. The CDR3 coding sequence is TGTGCCAGCAGGGAGACAGGGAATCAGCCCCAGCATTTT. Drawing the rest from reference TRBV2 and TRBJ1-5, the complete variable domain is EPEVTQTPSHQVTQMGQEVILRCVPISNHLYFYWYRQILGQKVEFLVSFYNNEISEKSEIFDDQFSVERPDGSNFTLKIRSTKLEDSAMYFCASRETGNQPQHFGDGTRLSIL.